This TCR beta chain emerged from a study of T-cell memory formation after mild COVID-19. Study-wide results and limits: The study found contracting CD4+ clones mainly in CM and EM and contracting CD8+ clones in EMRA.

As regards this clonotype: Its antigen is unidentified.

TCRdb recomputed calls from the 5' RACE reads with MiXCR, one row per CDR3 protein. The data contain approximately 340,000 distinct CDR3 sequences, roughly 13% of them seen just once; the ten biggest clones take up about 22%. This CDR3 is built from 16 residues. CDR1 is SGHRS, CDR2 YFSETQ, per germline. Unmatched junction bases numbered 5, after V lost 4 bases and J lost 1 base. The source of this sequence is a man aged 18 to 29 who had mild COVID-19 (a few samples of this study predate the infection). Cell type and time point are not known. Material: PBMCs or a T cell subset sorted from them (not recorded which). The rearrangement links TRBV5-1 to TRBJ2-5, with 12 bases aligning to TRBD2. This chain's CDR3 is CASSPMTSGGQETQYF. CDR3 in DNA: TGCGCCAGCAGCCCAATGACTAGCGGGGGCCAAGAGACCCAGTACTTC.